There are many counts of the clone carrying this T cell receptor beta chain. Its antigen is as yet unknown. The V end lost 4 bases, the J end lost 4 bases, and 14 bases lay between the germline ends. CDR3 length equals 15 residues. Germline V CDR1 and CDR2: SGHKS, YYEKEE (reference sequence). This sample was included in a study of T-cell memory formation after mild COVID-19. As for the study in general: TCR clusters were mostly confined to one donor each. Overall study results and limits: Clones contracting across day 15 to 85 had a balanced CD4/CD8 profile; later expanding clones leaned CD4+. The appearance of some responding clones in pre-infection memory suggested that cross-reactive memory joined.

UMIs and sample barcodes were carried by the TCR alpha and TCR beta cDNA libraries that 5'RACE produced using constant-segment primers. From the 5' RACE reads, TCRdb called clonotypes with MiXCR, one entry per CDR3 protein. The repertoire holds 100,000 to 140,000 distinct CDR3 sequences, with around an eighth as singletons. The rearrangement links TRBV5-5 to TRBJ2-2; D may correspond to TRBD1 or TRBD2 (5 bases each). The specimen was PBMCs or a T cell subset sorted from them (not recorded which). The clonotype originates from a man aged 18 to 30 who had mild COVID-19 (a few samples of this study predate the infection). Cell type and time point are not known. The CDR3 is CASSPRGRSTGELFF. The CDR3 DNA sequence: TGTGCCAGCAGCCCCCGGGGCCGTTCCACCGGGGAGCTGTTTTTT.